This TCR beta chain comes out of a study of blood T cells in healthy people across ages. Overall study results and limits: Both higher diversity and more naive CD4+ cells marked long-lived donors when set against aged donors.

Turning to this clonotype: Its antigen remains unknown. One base away lies a much larger clone, so this may be a sequencing read error.

PCR was performed a second time for about 6 to 12 cycles using a sample-barcoded 5' primer and a J-beta primer mix. TCRdb used MiXCR to reprocess the 5' RACE reads, holding one entry per CDR3 protein. The sample consists of approximately 810,000 distinct CDR3 sequences, about 28% of them appearing once. Germline loops: CDR1 SEHNR, CDR2 FQNEAQ (reference sequence). The CDR3 is 14 residues long. The donors, healthy Caucasians from Russia, were aged about 6 to 95. This receptor was taken from an elderly woman in good health. The V gene is TRBV7-9, the J gene TRBJ2-1; D ambiguous. The sequencing sample was made of blood. CDR3 DNA: TGTGCCAGCAGCTTAGGAGGAATGGGGAATGGGCAGTTCTTC. It specifies CASSLGGMGNGQFF.